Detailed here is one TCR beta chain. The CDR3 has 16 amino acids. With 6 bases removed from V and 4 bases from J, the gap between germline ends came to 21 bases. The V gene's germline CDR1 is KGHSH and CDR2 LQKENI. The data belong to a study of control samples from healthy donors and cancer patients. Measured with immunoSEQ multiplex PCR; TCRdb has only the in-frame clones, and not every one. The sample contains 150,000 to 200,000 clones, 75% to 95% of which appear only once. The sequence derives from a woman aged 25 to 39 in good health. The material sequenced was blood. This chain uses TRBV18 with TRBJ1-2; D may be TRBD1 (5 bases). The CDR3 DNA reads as TGTGCCAGCTCGACGGGGCAGGCGGGAGGGGCCTATGGCTACACCTTC. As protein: CASSTGQAGGAYGYTF.